These 29 T cell receptor beta chains were sequenced from one sample in a study of control samples from healthy donors and cancer patients. The data were produced by immunoSEQ multiplex PCR, yet TCRdb's version contains in-frame clones alone and is incomplete. The sample yields some 140,000 clones, 92% seen once. The sample consisted of blood. The source is a man in his thirties or forties in good health.

The V call is TRBV4-2, the J call TRBJ1-2; a possible D gene is TRBD1 (5 bases). The CDR3 sequence is 13 residues long. Germline V gene sequence: CDR1 LGHNA, CDR2 YNFKEQ. Trimming shortened V by 4 bases and J by 5 bases, and 11 bases separated the two germline ends. CDR3 nucleotide sequence: TGTGCCAGCAGCCCGCAACAGGAATATGGCTACACCTTC. Protein product: CASSPQQEYGYTF.

The chain carries TRBV27 and TRBJ1-2; D might be TRBD1 (5 bases). Trimming took 5 bases from V and 4 from J, leaving 17 bases between them. This CDR3 has 15 residues. Germline CDR1 and CDR2: MNHEY and SMNVEV (reference sequence). The CDR3 spells CASSPSLGGTYGYTF. In DNA form, the CDR3 reads TGTGCCAGCAGTCCAAGCCTTGGGGGTACCTATGGCTACACCTTC.

The chain joins TRBV9 to TRBJ1-1; no reliable D call. V dropped 3 bases and J dropped 4 bases, with 16 bases sitting between them. The CDR3 has 15 residues. Germline V gene sequence: CDR1 SGDLS, CDR2 YYNGEE. This CDR3 reads CASSGYDKGGTEAFF. The CDR3 coding sequence is TGTGCCAGCAGCGGCTACGATAAGGGAGGCACTGAAGCTTTCTTT. Full variable domain (missing parts from reference TRBV9 and TRBJ1-1): DSGVTQTPKHLITATGQRVTLRCSPRSGDLSVYWYQQSLDQGLQFLIQYYNGEERAKGNILERFSAQQFPDLHSELNLSSLELGDSALYFCASSGYDKGGTEAFFGQGTRLTVV.

The chain joins TRBV27 to TRBJ2-1; TRBD1 matches 7 bases. The J segment lost 0 bases and the V segment lost 6 bases, leaving 5 bases of the junction unmatched. Germline CDR1 and CDR2: MNHEY and SMNVEV (reference sequence). The CDR3 loop spans 15 amino acids. The CDR3 sequence is CASRDRPSSYNEQFF. DNA of the CDR3: TGTGCCAGCAGGGACAGGCCTAGCTCCTACAATGAGCAGTTCTTC.

The chain links TRBV2 to TRBJ1-2; D gene ambiguous. From germline, CDR1 is SNHLY and CDR2 FYNNEI. The ends were cut back, 1 base at V and 2 bases at J, with 11 bases in the middle. The CDR3 is made up of 15 amino acids. As DNA, the CDR3 is TGTGCCAGCAGTGAAGAGCTGGGATTGAACTATGGCTACACCTTC. It is translated as CASSEELGLNYGYTF. Full variable domain (missing parts from reference TRBV2 and TRBJ1-2): EPEVTQTPSHQVTQMGQEVILRCVPISNHLYFYWYRQILGQKVEFLVSFYNNEISEKSEIFDDQFSVERPDGSNFTLKIRSTKLEDSAMYFCASSEELGLNYGYTFGSGTRLTVV.

This chain joins TRBV9 and TRBJ2-1, with 9 nucleotides matching TRBD2. The CDR3 loop spans 15 amino acids. Unmatched junction bases numbered 5, after V lost 1 base and J lost 6 bases. CDR1 is SGDLS, CDR2 YYNGEE, per germline. The CDR3 sequence is CASSVSGRRGNEQFF. The CDR3, as DNA: TGTGCCAGCAGCGTAAGCGGGAGGAGGGGCAATGAGCAGTTCTTC.

The CDR3 bases are TGTGCCAGAAGCTTAAGGTGGTACGAGCAGTGCTTC. This sequence encodes CARSLRWYEQCF. The chain links TRBV7-5 to TRBJ2-7. TRBV7-5 is deemed a pseudogene. This CDR3 is 12 amino acids long.

This clone is a singleton in its sample. The chain's CDR3 is CASSLRGDTQYF. The CDR3 DNA reads TGTGCCAGCAGTTTAAGGGGAGATACGCAGTATTTT. The chain joins TRBV27 to TRBJ2-3, with D possibly being TRBD1 (5 bases). The CDR3 runs to 12 residues. Germline values: CDR1 MNHEY, CDR2 SMNVEV (reference sequence). Trimming removed 2 bases from V and 5 bases from J, with 5 bases in between.

The rearrangement uses TRBV9 and TRBJ2-1; TRBD2 matches at 8 bases. CDR3 length: 15 residues. The ends lost 3 bases at V and 7 bases at J; junction bases unmatched: 9. Germline CDR1 and CDR2: SGDLS and YYNGEE. The CDR3: CASSDSGTLRNEQFF. CDR3 coding DNA: TGTGCCAGCAGCGATAGCGGGACCCTCCGGAATGAGCAGTTCTTC.

V usage is TRBV7-2 and J usage is TRBJ2-7; 10 positions match TRBD2. CDR1 is SGHTA and CDR2 is FQGNSA in the germline V gene. CDR3 length: 15 residues. Trimming cost V 1 base and J 2 bases; bases outside gene matches: 2. The CDR3 nucleotides read TGTGCCAGCAGCTTAGTAGCGGGAGGTCCCTACGAGCAGTACTTC. This sequence encodes CASSLVAGGPYEQYF.

This rearrangement joins TRBV11-2 to TRBJ2-2; D call uncertain. The ends were cut back, 5 bases at V and 2 bases at J, with 9 bases in the middle. CDR3 length equals 14 residues. Germline V CDR1 and CDR2: SGHAT, FQNNGV. The CDR3 coding sequence is TGTGCCAGCAGCACGCCCCTTAACACCGGGGAGCTGTTTTTT. It is translated as CASSTPLNTGELFF.

The J gene is TRBJ1-1, the V gene TRBV5-1; 7 bases line up with TRBD1. Germline trimming cut 0 bases from V and 11 bases from J; bases unmatched to any gene: 7. The CDR3 length is 13 residues. Germline V lookup: CDR1 SGHRS, CDR2 YFSETQ. For the CDR3, the DNA is TGCGCCAGCAGCTTGGAACCGGGACAGCGGGCTTTCTTT. Amino acids: CASSLEPGQRAFF.

The chain has TRBV3-1 (or the pseudogene TRBV3-2) and TRBJ2-7; tentatively, D is TRBD2 (5 bases). Trimming removed 2 bases from V and 5 bases from J, with 16 bases in between. Germline CDR1 reads LGHDT; CDR2 reads YNNKEL (reference sequence). This CDR3 comprises 15 residues. The CDR3 is CASSQRAPHGDEQYF. In DNA form, the CDR3 reads TGTGCCAGCAGCCAAAGGGCCCCCCACGGGGACGAGCAGTACTTC.

The chain combines TRBV28 with TRBJ1-1, with 7 bases that match TRBD1. CDR1 MDHEN and CDR2 SYDVKM come from the germline V gene. V was clipped by 7 bases and J by 6 bases; unmatched bases: 20. There are 17 residues in the CDR3. The CDR3 is CASIVFSFRGRVSEAFF. CDR3 bases: TGTGCCAGCATCGTCTTCAGCTTTAGGGGGCGCGTCTCTGAAGCTTTCTTT.

The CDR3 DNA sequence: TGTGCCAGTAGTAATAACCAAGAGACCCAGTACTTC. Translating gives CASSNNQETQYF. This chain connects TRBV19 to TRBJ2-5; D not certain. This CDR3 has 12 amino acids. Germline CDR1 and CDR2: LNHDA and SQIVND (reference sequence). The ends were cut back, 4 bases at V and 0 bases at J, with 3 bases in the middle.

The V call is TRBV6-5, the J call TRBJ2-3; D may match TRBD1 or TRBD2 (5 bases each). This CDR3 contains 12 residues. From germline, CDR1 is MNHEY and CDR2 SVGAGI. Trimming removed 6 bases from V and 6 bases from J, with 10 bases in between. The CDR3 loop is CASRGVADTQYF. DNA for the CDR3: TGTGCCAGCAGAGGGGTAGCGGATACGCAGTATTTT.

The rearrangement links TRBV28 to TRBJ2-3; D remains ambiguous. CDR3 length: 14 amino acids. Per germline, CDR1 MDHEN and CDR2 SYDVKM. V was shortened by 4 bases and J by 1 base, with 9 bases between the two germline ends. The CDR3 sequence is CASSSPDGTDTQYF. CDR3 nucleotide sequence: TGTGCCAGCAGTTCCCCCGACGGCACAGATACGCAGTATTTT.

The genes are TRBV28 and TRBJ1-2; 7 bases agree with TRBD1. Germline CDR1 reads MDHEN; CDR2 reads SYDVKM. This CDR3 is built from 15 residues. V gave up 5 bases and J gave up 0 bases; unmatched junction bases: 6. CDR3 in DNA: TGTGCCAGCAGTCTGGGACAGCTCTCTAACTATGGCTACACCTTC. It translates to CASSLGQLSNYGYTF.

This chain uses TRBV5-4 with TRBJ2-1; D remains unclear. Germline CDR1 SGHNT, CDR2 YYREEE (reference sequence). This CDR3 has 11 residues. Trimming shortened V by 2 bases and J by 5 bases, and 2 bases separated the two germline ends. CDR3 loop: CASSFNNEQFF. For the CDR3, the DNA is TGTGCCAGCAGCTTTAACAATGAGCAGTTCTTC.

This clone showed up just once. This chain uses TRBV27 with TRBJ2-6; D is possibly TRBD1 (5 bases). Trimming left V 6 bases short and J 2 bases short, with 8 bases between. The CDR3 runs to 14 residues. Germline CDR1 and CDR2: MNHEY and SMNVEV (reference sequence). CDR3 region: CASREGAGANVLTF. The CDR3 bases are TGTGCCAGCAGAGAAGGGGCTGGGGCCAACGTCCTGACTTTC.

The gene calls are TRBV6-5 and TRBJ1-3, with D perhaps matching TRBD1 (5 bases). CDR1 and CDR2 from the germline V gene are MNHEY and SVGAGI. With 8 bases removed from V and 3 bases from J, the gap between germline ends came to 8 bases. The CDR3 runs to 12 residues. CDR3 sequence (DNA): TGTGCCAGCGGGGGAGGTGGAAACACCATATATTTT. The encoded protein is CASGGGGNTIYF.

This clone was seen a single time. The chain carries TRBV19 and TRBJ2-1; possible D gene TRBD1, 5 bases. Germline loops: CDR1 LNHDA, CDR2 SQIVND (reference sequence). This CDR3 is built from 13 residues. V lost 6 bases to trimming and J lost 9 bases, with 15 bases between them. The CDR3 DNA reads as TGTGCCAGTAGCCAAGAAAAGGGGTTTGAGCAGTTCTTC. Translating it yields CASSQEKGFEQFF. Together with reference TRBV19 and TRBJ2-1, the CDR3 gives the full variable domain: DGGITQSPKYLFRKEGQNVTLSCEQNLNHDAMYWYRQDPGQGLRLIYYSQIVNDFQKGDIAEGYSVSREKKESFPLTVTSAQKNPTAFYLCASSQEKGFEQFFGPGTRLTVL.

As to this clone: The same CDR3 can be traced to other DNA sequences in this sample. The J gene is TRBJ2-7, the V gene TRBV12-1; whether TRBD2, the table's D call, matches the DNA was not checked. TRBV12-1 is marked as a pseudogene. The CDR3 consists of 19 residues. The DNA of the CDR3 is TGTGCCAGCAGCTTTAAGTGCTTGAGACTAGACAAGACCTCCTACGAGCAGTACTTC. Amino acid sequence: CASSFKCLRLDKTSYEQYF.

The chain joins TRBV5-1 to TRBJ2-7, with TRBD1 identical over 8 bases. Germline V gene sequence: CDR1 SGHRS, CDR2 YFSETQ. The CDR3 has 14 amino acids. The J segment lost 7 bases and the V segment lost 5 bases, leaving 11 bases of the junction unmatched. CDR3 in DNA: TGCGCCAGCAGTTCTGGACAGGGCCTAGGGGAGCAGTACTTC. It encodes CASSSGQGLGEQYF.

This chain's CDR3 is CASSSTRWDRAYEQYF. CDR3 nucleotide sequence: TGTGCCAGCAGCTCCACCCGCTGGGACCGTGCCTACGAGCAGTACTTC. The rearrangement links TRBV7-9 to TRBJ2-7; perhaps D is TRBD1 or TRBD2 (5 bases each). CDR1 is SEHNR and CDR2 is FQNEAQ in the germline V gene (reference sequence). The ends were cut back, 4 bases at V and 2 bases at J, with 18 bases in the middle. The CDR3 spans 16 residues.

This chain connects TRBV7-2 to TRBJ1-2, with 8 bases matching TRBD1. The CDR3 is made up of 16 amino acids. Germline CDR1 and CDR2: SGHTA and FQGNSA. V lost 2 bases to trimming and J lost 4 bases; unmatched junction nucleotides: 9. The DNA of the CDR3 is TGTGCCAGCAGCTTACTCGGTCAGGGGGCAGGCTATGGCTACACCTTC. It encodes CASSLLGQGAGYGYTF.

This chain joins TRBV11-1 and TRBJ2-6, with no clear D. Trimming left V 5 bases short and J 4 bases short, with 12 bases between. Germline CDR1 SGHAT, CDR2 FQDESV (reference sequence). CDR3 length: 15 residues. CDR3 coding DNA: TGTGCCAGCAGCCAGTCGGGTTCAGGGGCCAACGTCCTGACTTTC. Translated, it gives CASSQSGSGANVLTF.

Within the sample, this clone is medium-sized. The rearrangement links TRBV4-1 to TRBJ1-5, with TRBD1 matching over 8 bases. The V segment lost 5 bases and the J segment 6 bases; nucleotides outside the gene matches: 6. The CDR3 covers 14 residues. CDR1 and CDR2 from the germline V gene are MGHRA and YSYEKL. CDR3 DNA sequence: TGCGCCAGCAGCGAAGGACAGGGTATTCAGCCCCAGCATTTT. Protein sequence: CASSEGQGIQPQHF.

This clone was counted once. The gene calls are TRBV28 and TRBJ2-2, with D maybe TRBD1 (5 bases). Germline V gene sequence: CDR1 MDHEN, CDR2 SYDVKM. The germline V and J ends were trimmed by 1 base and 0 bases, with 9 bases remaining between them. CDR3 length: 16 amino acids. Here the CDR3 DNA reads TGTGCCAGCAGTTTATCTCAGGGCTCGAACACCGGGGAGCTGTTTTTT. Amino acids: CASSLSQGSNTGELFF.